The rows below give T cell receptor beta chains drawn from one sample of a study of blood T cell repertoires in COVID-19. Assay: immunoSEQ multiplex PCR; the TCRdb copy retains only in-frame clones and omits some. The table has a few hundred thousand clones, approximately 88% seen once. Sequencing was performed on PBMCs or T cells enriched from blood (not recorded which). These receptors originate from a woman in her 40s with acute COVID-19. Both conserved end residues are part of each CDR3. The D gene is left open where the match is weak. Part of the rows lack a size; the others show once, few, many or a class for expanded clones.

clone_size,d_call,v_call,j_call,cdr3_nt,cdr3_aa
-,-,TRBV10-2,TRBJ2-1,TGCGCCAGCAGTGAGCTCGGATCGGAGAATGAGCAGTTCTTC,CASSELGSENEQFF
-,-,TRBV10-1,TRBJ2-3,TGCGCCACCTCCCTAGGGAGCTGGGCAGATACGCAGTATTTT,CATSLGSWADTQYF
-,-,TRBV6-5,TRBJ1-1,TGTGCCAGCACAAAGGGGCGAGGAACTGAAGCTTTCTTT,CASTKGRGTEAFF
-,TRBD2,TRBV15,TRBJ2-2,TGTGCCACCAGCGCTAAAGCGGGGGAGAGGGAGCTGTTTTTT,CATSAKAGERELFF
once,TRBD2,TRBV24-1,TRBJ2-5,TGTGCCACCAGTGGACCAGCGGGAGCAGAAGAGACCCAGTACTTC,CATSGPAGAEETQYF
-,TRBD2,TRBV6-4,TRBJ2-7,TGTGCCAGCAGGGAAGTGATTGAAGGCGGGAGGGCCTACGAGCAGTACTTC,CASREVIEGGRAYEQYF
-,-,TRBV9,TRBJ2-1,TGTGCCAGCAGCGTAGGGTCCGGGAGAGGTGAGCAGTTCTTC,CASSVGSGRGEQFF
-,TRBD2,TRBV7-2,TRBJ2-2,TGTGCCAGCAGCTTAATGGCGGGAGGGGGGAACACCGGGGAGCTGTTTTTT,CASSLMAGGGNTGELFF
-,TRBD2,TRBV10-1,TRBJ2-7,TGCGCCAGCAGTGATGGGACTAACTCCTACGAGCAGTACTTC,CASSDGTNSYEQYF
-,-,TRBV9,TRBJ2-7,TGTGCCAGCAGCGTAGAGGACAGTTCCTACGAGCAGTACTTC,CASSVEDSSYEQYF
-,TRBD2,TRBV5-1,TRBJ2-3,TGCGCCGGCAGCCTGGCATCGGCGGGAGCGCATACGCAGTATTTT,CAGSLASAGAHTQYF
-,-,TRBV6-5,TRBJ2-1,TGTGCCAGCAGTTACGGTTGGCCCCAGGATGAGCAGTTCTTC,CASSYGWPQDEQFF
-,-,TRBV4-1,TRBJ1-1,TGCGCCAGCAGCCCATGGGAGGGGCCGCTTGAAGCTTTCTTT,CASSPWEGPLEAFF
-,TRBD1,TRBV16,TRBJ1-6,TGTGCCAGCAGCCAAAGGACAGGGAATTCACCCCTCCACTTT,CASSQRTGNSPLHF
-,-,TRBV27,TRBJ1-1,TGTGCCAGCAGGGCAGAAGGGGTTGCTGGCTGGACTGAAGCTTTCTTT,CASRAEGVAGWTEAFF